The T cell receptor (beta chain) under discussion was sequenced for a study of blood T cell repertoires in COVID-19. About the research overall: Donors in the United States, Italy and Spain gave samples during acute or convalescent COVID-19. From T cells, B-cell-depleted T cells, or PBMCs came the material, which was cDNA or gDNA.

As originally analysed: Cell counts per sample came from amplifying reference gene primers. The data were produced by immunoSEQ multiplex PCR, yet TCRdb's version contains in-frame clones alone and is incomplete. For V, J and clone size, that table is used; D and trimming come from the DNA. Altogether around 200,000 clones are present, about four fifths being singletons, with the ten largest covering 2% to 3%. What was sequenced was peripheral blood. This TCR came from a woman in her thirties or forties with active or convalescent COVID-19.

The CDR3 DNA reads TGTGCCAGCAGCTTTGTCCGATGGGACAGGGGGCAAACTGAAGCTTTCTTT. Protein: CASSFVRWDRGQTEAFF. V gene TRBV5-6 combines with J gene TRBJ1-1; 12 bases are shared with TRBD1. Trimming removed 2 bases from V and 5 bases from J; junction bases left unmatched: 10. Looked up from germline, CDR1 is SGHDT and CDR2 is YYEEEE. This CDR3 is 17 amino acids long.